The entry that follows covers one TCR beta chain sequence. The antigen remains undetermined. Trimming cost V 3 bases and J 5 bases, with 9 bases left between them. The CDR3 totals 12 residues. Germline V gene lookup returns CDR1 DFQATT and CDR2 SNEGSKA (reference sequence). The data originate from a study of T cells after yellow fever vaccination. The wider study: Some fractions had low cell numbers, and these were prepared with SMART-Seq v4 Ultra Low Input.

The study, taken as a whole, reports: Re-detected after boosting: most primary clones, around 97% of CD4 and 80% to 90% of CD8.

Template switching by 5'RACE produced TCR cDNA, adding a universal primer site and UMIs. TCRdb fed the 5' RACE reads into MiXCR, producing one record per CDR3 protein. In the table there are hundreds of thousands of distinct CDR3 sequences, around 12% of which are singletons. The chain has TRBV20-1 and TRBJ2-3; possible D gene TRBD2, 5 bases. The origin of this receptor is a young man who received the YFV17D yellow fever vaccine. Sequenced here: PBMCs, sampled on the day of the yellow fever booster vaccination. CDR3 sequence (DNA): TGCAGTGCTAGCAGACGGGGAGATACGCAGTATTTT. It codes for CSASRRGDTQYF.